This TCR beta chain was documented in a study of blood T cells in healthy people across ages. Primed by a sample-barcoded 5' primer and a J-beta primer mix, a second PCR proceeded for about 7 to 11 cycles. TCRdb re-called the 5' RACE reads with MiXCR, one entry per CDR3 protein. Altogether hundreds of thousands of distinct CDR3 sequences are present, 45% to 50% being singletons, with the ten largest covering 25% to 35%. This clonotype was detected only once. Its antigen is as yet unknown. Trimming removed 2 bases from V and 1 base from J, with 11 bases in between. Germline CDR1 KGHSH, CDR2 LQKENI. This CDR3 has 15 residues. Each donor had 7.5 to 10 milliliters of peripheral blood drawn. No fewer than 5.5 micrograms of total RNA were isolated from every sample. Overall study findings and caveats: Changes seen in expanded clonotypes were possibly confounded by donor CMV status left unknown. The authors considered diversity estimates from one million T cells to be underestimates.

The chain employs TRBV18 and TRBJ1-1, with D perhaps matching TRBD1 (6 bases). Sequencing was done on a sample of blood. The source is a woman aged 55-69 years in good health. The CDR3 loop is CASSPNKQGNTEAFF. The CDR3 DNA is TGTGCCAGCTCACCAAATAAACAGGGGAACACTGAAGCTTTCTTT.